These 2 T cell receptor beta chains share one sample of origin, sequenced in a study of blood T cell repertoires in COVID-19. Assay used: immunoSEQ multiplex PCR; TCRdb lists only in-frame clones, some missing. The sample holds 350,000 to 400,000 clones; around 89% are singletons and the top ten take 1.2%. The source material was PBMCs or T cells enriched from blood (not recorded which). The receptors stem from a woman between 18 and 29 years old who had recovered from COVID-19.

The chain links TRBV13 to TRBJ1-1; possibly TRBD1 for D (6 bases). The V gene lost 5 bases and the J gene lost 2 bases, with 12 bases spanning the gap. Germline-derived CDR1 and CDR2 are PRHDT and FYEKMQ (reference sequence). This CDR3 contains 14 residues. Written as DNA, the CDR3 is TGTGCCAGCAGCGCCCTCAGGGGTAACACTGAAGCTTTCTTT. Protein product: CASSALRGNTEAFF.

The DNA for the CDR3 is TGCAGCGTTGGGACAGCCAGCACAGATACGCAGTATTTT. It codes for CSVGTASTDTQYF. V and J are TRBV29-1 and TRBJ2-3; a weak D match, TRBD1 (6 bases). V lost 4 bases, J lost 0 bases, and 8 bases lay in between. Per the germline V gene, CDR1 is SQVTM and CDR2 is ANQGSEA. This CDR3 spans 13 amino acids.